The TCR beta chain under discussion was sequenced for a study of response to subunit inactivated influenza vaccine listed by TCRdb under 2018. Notes on the research overall: To follow how T cells responded to a trivalent subunit inactivated influenza vaccine, the researchers relied on deep quantitative profiling of the T cell receptor repertoire.

Comment on this clonotype: There is no known antigen for this receptor. It has no much larger one-base neighbor in the sample; base qualities were not kept.

What the study reported, not specific to this receptor: The authors proposed that each seasonal influenza vaccination may bring in only a limited number of new T cells.

Its CDR3 holds 14 amino acids, cysteine through phenylalanine. Only the CDR3 DNA stays, 42 bases, in frame from base 1. From the germline V gene, CDR1 is MRHNA and CDR2 is SNTAGT. V loses 3 bases, J loses 2 bases, and the germline ends lie 8 bases apart. Libraries were constructed by RT-PCR. The run used an Illumina HiSeq 2500. TCRdb's own reprocessing of the public reads used fastp at Q25 and MiXCR and kept productive beta chains. CDR3 protein duplicates are merged, each entry listing the most common genes and DNA. The sample contains over 800,000 distinct CDR3 sequences, 21% of them found a single time. Jointly, the top ten make up about a tenth of the sample.

The rearranged segments are TRBV6-4 and TRBJ1-5, with no reliable assignment of the D segment. This receptor was obtained from a man in his fifties or sixties who received an inactivated influenza vaccine. Donor details come from another sample of the same person, matched by shared clones. The sample consisted of PBMCs from blood, taken less than 6 days after vaccination. The DNA reads TGTGCCAGCAGTGAGAGCTTTGGCAATCAGCCCCAGCATTTT. Its amino acids are CASSESFGNQPQHF.